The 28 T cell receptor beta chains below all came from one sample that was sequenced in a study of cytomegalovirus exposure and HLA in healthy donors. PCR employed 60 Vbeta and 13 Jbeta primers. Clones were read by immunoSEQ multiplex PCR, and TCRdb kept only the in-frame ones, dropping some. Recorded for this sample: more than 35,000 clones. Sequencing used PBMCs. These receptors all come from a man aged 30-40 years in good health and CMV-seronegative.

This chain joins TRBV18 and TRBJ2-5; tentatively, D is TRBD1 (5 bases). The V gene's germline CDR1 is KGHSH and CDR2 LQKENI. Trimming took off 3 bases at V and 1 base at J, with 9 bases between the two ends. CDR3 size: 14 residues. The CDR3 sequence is CASSPRTSQETQYF. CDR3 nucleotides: TGTGCCAGCTCACCTCGGACATCCCAAGAGACCCAGTACTTC.

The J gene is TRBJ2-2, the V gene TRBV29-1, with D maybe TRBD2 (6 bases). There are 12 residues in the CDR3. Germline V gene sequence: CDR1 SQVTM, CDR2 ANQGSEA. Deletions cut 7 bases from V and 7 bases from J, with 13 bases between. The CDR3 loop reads CSGGVSGGELFF. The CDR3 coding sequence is TGCAGCGGGGGGGTGAGCGGCGGGGAGCTGTTTTTT.

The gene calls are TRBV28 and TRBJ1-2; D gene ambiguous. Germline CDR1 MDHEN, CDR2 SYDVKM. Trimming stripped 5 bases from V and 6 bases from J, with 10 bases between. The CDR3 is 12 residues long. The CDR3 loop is CASSVEGHGYTF. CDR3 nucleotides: TGTGCCAGCAGTGTGGAGGGCCATGGCTACACCTTC.

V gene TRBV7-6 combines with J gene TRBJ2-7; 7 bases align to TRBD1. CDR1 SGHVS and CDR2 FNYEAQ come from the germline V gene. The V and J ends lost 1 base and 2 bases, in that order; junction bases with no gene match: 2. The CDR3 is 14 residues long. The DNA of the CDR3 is TGTGCCAGCAGCTTAGGAGGGACAGCCTACGAGCAGTACTTC. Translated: CASSLGGTAYEQYF.

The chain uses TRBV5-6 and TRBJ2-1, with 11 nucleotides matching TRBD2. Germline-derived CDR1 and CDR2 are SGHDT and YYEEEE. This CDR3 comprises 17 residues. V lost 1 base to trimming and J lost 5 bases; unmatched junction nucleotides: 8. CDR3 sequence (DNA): TGTGCCAGCAGCTTGATGGGGGAACTAGCGGGAGACAATGAGCAGTTCTTC. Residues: CASSLMGELAGDNEQFF.

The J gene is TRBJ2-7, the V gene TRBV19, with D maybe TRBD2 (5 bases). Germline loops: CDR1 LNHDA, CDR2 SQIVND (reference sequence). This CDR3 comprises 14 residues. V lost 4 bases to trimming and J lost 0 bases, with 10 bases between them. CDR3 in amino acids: CASSTGESSYEQYF. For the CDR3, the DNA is TGTGCCAGTAGTACCGGGGAAAGCTCCTACGAGCAGTACTTC.

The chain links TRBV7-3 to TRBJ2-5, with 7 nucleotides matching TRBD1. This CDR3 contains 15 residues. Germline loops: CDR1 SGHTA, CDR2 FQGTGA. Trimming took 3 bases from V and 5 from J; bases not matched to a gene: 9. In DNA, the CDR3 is TGTGCCAGCAGCTTCACAGGGGATTCGGGCGAGACCCAGTACTTC. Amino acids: CASSFTGDSGETQYF.

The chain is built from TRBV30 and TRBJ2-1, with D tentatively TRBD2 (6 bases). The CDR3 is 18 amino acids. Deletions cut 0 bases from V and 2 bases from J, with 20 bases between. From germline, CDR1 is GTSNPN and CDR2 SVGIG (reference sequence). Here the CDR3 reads CAWSVPLGFAGPYNEQFF. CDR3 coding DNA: TGTGCCTGGAGTGTACCTCTGGGTTTTGCGGGACCCTACAATGAGCAGTTCTTC.

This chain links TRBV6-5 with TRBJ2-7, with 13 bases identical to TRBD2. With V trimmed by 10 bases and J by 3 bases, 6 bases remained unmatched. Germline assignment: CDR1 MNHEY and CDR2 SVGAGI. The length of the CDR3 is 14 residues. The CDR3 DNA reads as TGTGCCACCCAACTAGCGGGAGGGTACTACGAGCAGTACTTC. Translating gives CATQLAGGYYEQYF.

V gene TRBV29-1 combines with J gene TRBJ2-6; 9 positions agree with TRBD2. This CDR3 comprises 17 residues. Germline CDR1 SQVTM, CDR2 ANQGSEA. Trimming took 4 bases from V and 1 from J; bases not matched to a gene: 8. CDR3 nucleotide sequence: TGCAGCGTTGTAGTGCTAGCGGGGAGGTCTGGGGCCAACGTCCTGACTTTC. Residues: CSVVVLAGRSGANVLTF.

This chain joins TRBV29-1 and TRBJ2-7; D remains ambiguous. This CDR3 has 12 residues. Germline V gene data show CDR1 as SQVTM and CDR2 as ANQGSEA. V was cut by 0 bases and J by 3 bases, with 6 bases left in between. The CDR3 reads CSVEDLYYEQYF. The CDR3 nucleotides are TGCAGCGTTGAAGATCTGTACTACGAGCAGTACTTC.

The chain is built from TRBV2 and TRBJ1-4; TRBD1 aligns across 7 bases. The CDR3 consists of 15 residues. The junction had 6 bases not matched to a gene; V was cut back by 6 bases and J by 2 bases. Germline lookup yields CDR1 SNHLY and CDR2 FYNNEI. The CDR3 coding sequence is TGTGCCAGCAGCACCCCGACAGGGACTAATGAAAAACTGTTTTTT. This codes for CASSTPTGTNEKLFF.

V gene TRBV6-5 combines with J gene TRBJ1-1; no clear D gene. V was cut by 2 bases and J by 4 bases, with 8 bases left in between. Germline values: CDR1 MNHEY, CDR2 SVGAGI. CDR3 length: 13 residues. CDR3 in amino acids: CASSYLEGTEAFF. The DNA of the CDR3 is TGTGCCAGCAGTTACCTAGAGGGCACTGAAGCTTTCTTT.

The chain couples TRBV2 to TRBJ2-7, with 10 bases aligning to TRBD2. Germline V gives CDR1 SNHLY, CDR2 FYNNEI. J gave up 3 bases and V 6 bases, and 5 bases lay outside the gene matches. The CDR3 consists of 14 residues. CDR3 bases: TGTGCCAGCAGGGGAGTAGCGGGAGGCTACGAGCAGTACTTC. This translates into CASRGVAGGYEQYF.

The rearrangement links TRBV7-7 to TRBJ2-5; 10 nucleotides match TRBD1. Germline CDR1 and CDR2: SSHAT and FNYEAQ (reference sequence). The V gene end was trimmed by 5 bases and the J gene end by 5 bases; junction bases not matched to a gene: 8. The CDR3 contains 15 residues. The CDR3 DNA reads TGTGCCAGCAGCAATTGGACAGGGGGTTGGGAGACCCAGTACTTC. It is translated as CASSNWTGGWETQYF.

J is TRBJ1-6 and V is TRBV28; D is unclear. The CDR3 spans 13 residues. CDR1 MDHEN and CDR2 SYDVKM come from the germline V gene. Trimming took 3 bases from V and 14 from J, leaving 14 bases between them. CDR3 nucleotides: TGTGCCAGCAGTTTGATCGAGTCCATGGCCCTCCACTTT. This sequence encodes CASSLIESMALHF.

The CDR3 spells CASTSPAQLDEQFF. Here the CDR3 DNA reads TGTGCCAGCACCTCACCGGCACAGCTGGATGAGCAGTTCTTC. The V call is TRBV5-6, the J call TRBJ2-1; D not certain. Germline lookup yields CDR1 SGHDT and CDR2 YYEEEE. V was shortened by 6 bases and J by 8 bases, with 18 bases between the two germline ends. The length of the CDR3 is 14 residues.

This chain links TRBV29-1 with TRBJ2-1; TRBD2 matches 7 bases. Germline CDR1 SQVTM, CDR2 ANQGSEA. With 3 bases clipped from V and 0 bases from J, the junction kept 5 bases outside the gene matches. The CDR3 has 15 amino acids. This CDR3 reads CSVDTSAYSYNEQFF. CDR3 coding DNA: TGCAGCGTTGATACTAGCGCTTACTCCTACAATGAGCAGTTCTTC.

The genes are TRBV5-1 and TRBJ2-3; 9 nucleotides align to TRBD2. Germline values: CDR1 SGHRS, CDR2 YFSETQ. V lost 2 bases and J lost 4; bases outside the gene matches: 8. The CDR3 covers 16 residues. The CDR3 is CASSFQFSGSADTQYF. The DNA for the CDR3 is TGCGCCAGCAGCTTTCAGTTTAGCGGGAGCGCAGATACGCAGTATTTT.

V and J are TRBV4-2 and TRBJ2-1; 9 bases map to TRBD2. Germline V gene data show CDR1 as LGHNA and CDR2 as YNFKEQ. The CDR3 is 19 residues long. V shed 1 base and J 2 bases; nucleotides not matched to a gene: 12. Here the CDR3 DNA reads TGTGCCAGCAGCCAAGCCTGGCAGGATAGCGGGAGCCCCTACAATGAGCAGTTCTTC. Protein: CASSQAWQDSGSPYNEQFF.

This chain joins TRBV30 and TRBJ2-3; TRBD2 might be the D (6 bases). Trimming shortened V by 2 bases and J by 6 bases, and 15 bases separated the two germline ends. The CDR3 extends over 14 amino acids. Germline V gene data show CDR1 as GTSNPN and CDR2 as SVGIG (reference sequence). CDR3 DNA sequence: TGTGCCTGGAGTACGGGGACTGTGGGCGATACGCAGTATTTT. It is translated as CAWSTGTVGDTQYF.

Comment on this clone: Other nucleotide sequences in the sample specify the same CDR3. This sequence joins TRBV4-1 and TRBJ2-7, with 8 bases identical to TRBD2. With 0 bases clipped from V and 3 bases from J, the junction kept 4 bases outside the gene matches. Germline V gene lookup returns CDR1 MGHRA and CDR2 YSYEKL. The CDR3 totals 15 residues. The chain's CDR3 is CASSQERTSGYEQYF. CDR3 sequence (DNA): TGCGCCAGCAGCCAAGAGCGAACTAGCGGCTACGAGCAGTACTTC.

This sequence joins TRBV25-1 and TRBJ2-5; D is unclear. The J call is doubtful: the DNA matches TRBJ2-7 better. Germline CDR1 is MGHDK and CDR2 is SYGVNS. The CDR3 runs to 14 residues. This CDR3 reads CASSVGEARHEQYF. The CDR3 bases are TGTGCCAGCAGTGTAGGTGAGGCCCGTCACGAGCAGTACTTC.

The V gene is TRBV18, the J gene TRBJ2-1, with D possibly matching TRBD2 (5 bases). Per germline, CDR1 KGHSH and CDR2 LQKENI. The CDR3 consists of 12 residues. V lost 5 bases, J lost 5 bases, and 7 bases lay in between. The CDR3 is CASSTRDNEQFF. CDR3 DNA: TGTGCCAGCTCAACTAGGGACAATGAGCAGTTCTTC.

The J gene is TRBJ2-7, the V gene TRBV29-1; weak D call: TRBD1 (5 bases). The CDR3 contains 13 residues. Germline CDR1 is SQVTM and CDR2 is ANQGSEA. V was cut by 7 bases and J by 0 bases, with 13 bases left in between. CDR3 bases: TGCAGCGGACAGACTGAGAGCTCCTACGAGCAGTACTTC. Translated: CSGQTESSYEQYF.

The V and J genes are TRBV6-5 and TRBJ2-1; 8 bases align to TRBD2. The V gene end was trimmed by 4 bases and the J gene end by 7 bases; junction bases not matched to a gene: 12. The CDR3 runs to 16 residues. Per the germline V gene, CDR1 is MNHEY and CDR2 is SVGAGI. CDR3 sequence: CASSLGYGRAGNEQFF. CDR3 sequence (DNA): TGTGCCAGCAGTTTGGGGTACGGGAGGGCCGGGAATGAGCAGTTCTTC.

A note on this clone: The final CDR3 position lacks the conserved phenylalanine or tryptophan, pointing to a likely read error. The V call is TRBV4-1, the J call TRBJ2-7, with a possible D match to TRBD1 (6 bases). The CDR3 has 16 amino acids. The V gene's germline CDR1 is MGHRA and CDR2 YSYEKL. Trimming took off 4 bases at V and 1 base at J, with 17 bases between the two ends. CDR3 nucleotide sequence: TGCGCCAGCAGCCCTCGACCAGGGGAGAGGTCCTACGAGCAGTACCTC. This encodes CASSPRPGERSYEQYL.

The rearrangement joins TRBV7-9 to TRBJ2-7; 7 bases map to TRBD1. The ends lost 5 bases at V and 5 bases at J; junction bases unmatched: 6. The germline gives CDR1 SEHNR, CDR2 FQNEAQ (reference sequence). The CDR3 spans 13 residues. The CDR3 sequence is CASSETGIHEQYF. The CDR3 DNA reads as TGTGCCAGCAGCGAGACAGGGATCCACGAGCAGTACTTC.